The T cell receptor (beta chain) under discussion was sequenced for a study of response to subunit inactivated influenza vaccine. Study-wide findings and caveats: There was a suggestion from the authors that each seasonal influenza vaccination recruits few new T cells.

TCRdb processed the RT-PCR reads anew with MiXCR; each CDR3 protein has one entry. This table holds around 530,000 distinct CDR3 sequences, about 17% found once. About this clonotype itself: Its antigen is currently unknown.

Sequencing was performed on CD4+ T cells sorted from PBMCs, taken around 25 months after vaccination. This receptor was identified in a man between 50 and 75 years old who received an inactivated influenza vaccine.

The CDR3 reads CASSSGLAGGDEQFF. CDR3 bases: TGCGCCAGCAGCTCCGGACTAGCGGGGGGGGATGAGCAGTTCTTC. This chain joins TRBV5-1 and TRBJ2-1, with 15 bases lining up with TRBD2. The CDR3 loop spans 15 amino acids. Trimming cost V 3 bases and J 8 bases; bases outside gene matches: 3. The germline gives CDR1 SGHRS, CDR2 YFSETQ.